The source of this TCR beta chain is a study of shared clonotypes between healthy human individuals. Generated by immunoSEQ multiplex PCR, the TCRdb table keeps only in-frame clones and is missing some. The repertoire holds about 500,000 clones, with 60% to 80% as singletons. Trimming stripped 2 bases from V and 2 bases from J, with 10 bases between. Germline CDR1 SGHTA, CDR2 FQGTGA. This CDR3 spans 14 amino acids. J is TRBJ2-7 and V is TRBV7-3; D is ambiguous. This receptor was obtained from a woman aged 40 to 50 in good health. Some clones in this sample may be carry-over from other donors' samples. Sequenced: PBMCs. The chain's CDR3 is CASSLPTATYEQYF. DNA for the CDR3: TGTGCCAGCAGCTTACCGACGGCCACCTACGAGCAGTACTTC.